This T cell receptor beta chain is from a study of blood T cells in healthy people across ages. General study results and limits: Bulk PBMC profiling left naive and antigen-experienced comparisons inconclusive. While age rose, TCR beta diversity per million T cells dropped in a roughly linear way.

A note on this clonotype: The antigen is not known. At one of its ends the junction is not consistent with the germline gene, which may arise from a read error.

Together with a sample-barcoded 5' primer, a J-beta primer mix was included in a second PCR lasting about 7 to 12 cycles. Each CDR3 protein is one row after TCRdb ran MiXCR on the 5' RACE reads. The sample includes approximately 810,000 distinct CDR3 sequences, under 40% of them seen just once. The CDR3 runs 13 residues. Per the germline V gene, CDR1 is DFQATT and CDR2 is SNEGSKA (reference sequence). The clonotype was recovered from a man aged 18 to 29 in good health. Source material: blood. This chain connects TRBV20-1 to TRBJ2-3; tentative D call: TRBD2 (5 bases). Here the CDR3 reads CNARWGAADTQYF. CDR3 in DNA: TGCAATGCTAGGTGGGGAGCCGCAGATACGCAGTATTTT.